This passage covers 27 T cell receptor beta chains from one sample sequenced in a study of a mutant IDH1 vaccine in newly diagnosed glioma. Profiling relied on immunoSEQ multiplex PCR, and the TCRdb table lists in-frame clones only, not all of them. The table has about 88,000 clones, 82% seen once; the top ten hold about 5.2%. Time point given: baseline, week 1 (first vaccination visit). Treatment: pre-vaccination baseline after standard-of-care therapy. This specimen consisted of PBMCs, obtained from a glioma patient treated with radiotherapy, temozolomide or both. These receptors all come from a man aged 40-50 years with glioma. Some clones in this sample may be carry-over from other donors' samples.

The rearrangement links TRBV29-1 to TRBJ1-3, with 8 bases that match TRBD1. From germline, CDR1 is SQVTM and CDR2 ANQGSEA. The junction had 5 bases not matched to a gene; V was cut back by 7 bases and J by 0 bases. The length of the CDR3 is 14 residues. CDR3 nucleotides: TGCAGCGCCGCCGGACAGGGCTCTGGAAACACCATATATTTT. Protein sequence: CSAAGQGSGNTIYF.

The chain links TRBV5-1 to TRBJ2-1; D is perhaps TRBD1 (5 bases). This CDR3 is 14 amino acids long. V was shortened by 0 bases and J by 8 bases, with 12 bases between the two germline ends. The germline V gene has CDR1 SGHRS and CDR2 YFSETQ. Here the CDR3 DNA reads TGCGCCAGCAGCTTGGCAGGGTGGAGCGATGAGCAGTTCTTC. This gives the protein CASSLAGWSDEQFF.

The chain employs TRBV6-5 and TRBJ2-3; 7 bases fit TRBD2. The CDR3 contains 14 residues. V shed 4 bases and J 8 bases; nucleotides not matched to a gene: 9. Germline lookup yields CDR1 MNHEY and CDR2 SVGAGI. CDR3 protein: CASSLSGTTRTQYF. The CDR3 nucleotides are TGTGCCAGCAGTTTGTCCGGGACTACCCGTACGCAGTATTTT.

As to this clone: Relative to the germline gene, one junction end is altered; a read error may explain this. This chain uses TRBV18 with TRBJ2-7; weak D call: TRBD2 (5 bases). The CDR3 loop spans 16 amino acids. CDR1 and CDR2 (germline): KGHSH, LQKENI. CDR3 amino acids: CASSSPRGGGSYEQYF. CDR3 nucleotide sequence: TGTGCCAGCTCATCACCCCGAGGAGGCGGCTCCTACGAGCAGTACTTC.

This rearrangement joins TRBV5-4 to TRBJ2-5; possible D gene TRBD1, 7 bases. Looked up from germline, CDR1 is SGHNT and CDR2 is YYREEE (reference sequence). This CDR3 has 16 amino acids. The V gene lost 1 base and the J gene lost 5 bases, with 18 bases spanning the gap. The DNA of the CDR3 is TGTGCCAGCAGCTTGAGGGGGGACAGAGTGTCGGAGACCCAGTACTTC. Encoded protein: CASSLRGDRVSETQYF.

The chain couples TRBV18 to TRBJ1-6; possible D gene TRBD1, 6 bases. Trimming took 1 base from V and 0 from J, leaving 13 bases between them. This CDR3 contains 18 residues. Germline loops: CDR1 KGHSH, CDR2 LQKENI. The CDR3 DNA follows: TGTGCCAGCTCACCACTGGACAGAGGAAGCTCCTATAATTCACCCCTCCACTTT. Translation gives CASSPLDRGSSYNSPLHF.

This sequence joins TRBV5-1 and TRBJ1-5; unclear D gene. This CDR3 spans 16 amino acids. Germline lookup yields CDR1 SGHRS and CDR2 YFSETQ. Trimming took off 1 base at V and 0 bases at J, with 11 bases between the two ends. The CDR3 region has the DNA TGCGCCAGCAGCTTGCGGGGTCCCTATAGCAATCAGCCCCAGCATTTT. This sequence encodes CASSLRGPYSNQPQHF.

V gene TRBV11-3 combines with J gene TRBJ2-7; D ambiguous. The CDR3 consists of 13 residues. Germline loops: CDR1 SGHNT, CDR2 YENEEA. Trimming cost V 1 base and J 0 bases, with 4 bases left between them. The CDR3 loop is CASSLANSYEQYF. The CDR3, as DNA: TGTGCCAGCAGCTTAGCAAACTCCTACGAGCAGTACTTC.

This clone was counted a single time. The chain links TRBV13 to TRBJ2-7; maybe TRBD1 (5 bases). The CDR3 length is 15 residues. CDR1 is PRHDT and CDR2 is FYEKMQ in the germline V gene (reference sequence). The germline V and J ends were trimmed by 0 bases and 3 bases, with 12 bases remaining between them. In DNA, the CDR3 is TGTGCCAGCAGCTTAGGCGGATCAGGGCGCTACGAGCAGTACTTC. This translates into CASSLGGSGRYEQYF.

This chain links TRBV7-8 with TRBJ1-3; D gene uncertain. Per the germline V gene, CDR1 is SGHVS and CDR2 is FQNEAQ. The CDR3 contains 14 residues. Trimming took 0 bases from V and 1 from J, leaving 4 bases between them. The CDR3 is CASSLARSGNTIYF. The CDR3 bases are TGTGCCAGCAGCTTAGCCAGGTCTGGAAACACCATATATTTT.

The genes are TRBV6-1 and TRBJ2-2; D tentatively reads TRBD1 or TRBD2 (6 bases each). Per the germline V gene, CDR1 is MNHNS and CDR2 is SASEGT. V was clipped by 5 bases and J by 0 bases, with 19 bases between them. This CDR3 is built from 18 residues. CDR3 bases: TGTGCCAGCAGTCAAGTTTCCTGGGGGGCGCCGAACACCGGGGAGCTGTTTTTT. Residues: CASSQVSWGAPNTGELFF.

The CDR3 coding sequence is TGTGCCAGCAGTTTAACAGGGGGCTCGGAGACCCAGTACTTC. As protein: CASSLTGGSETQYF. The V and J genes are TRBV6-5 and TRBJ2-5; 9 bases are a match to TRBD1. CDR3 length: 14 residues. Germline-derived CDR1 and CDR2 are MNHEY and SVGAGI. V trimming: 4 bases; J trimming: 5 bases; junction bases outside the gene matches: 5.

V gene TRBV6-1 combines with J gene TRBJ2-7, with 9 bases that match TRBD1. The ends lost 2 bases at V and 4 bases at J; junction bases unmatched: 9. Germline-derived CDR1 and CDR2 are MNHNS and SASEGT. The CDR3 length is 16 residues. CDR3 bases: TGTGCCAGCAGTGAAAGGGGGACAGGGCAAATGTACGAGCAGTACTTC. Protein sequence: CASSERGTGQMYEQYF.

The rearrangement uses TRBV6-5 and TRBJ2-7; 10 bases agree with TRBD2. J gave up 5 bases and V 2 bases, and 9 bases lay outside the gene matches. Germline CDR1 and CDR2: MNHEY and SVGAGI. This CDR3 has 16 amino acids. CDR3 coding DNA: TGTGCCAGCAGTTACACGCGTTCTAGCGGGGGACACGAGCAGTACTTC. Translating gives CASSYTRSSGGHEQYF.

The chain has TRBV5-1 and TRBJ2-7; TRBD1 matches at 9 bases. The CDR3 is 16 residues long. Germline V gene lookup returns CDR1 SGHRS and CDR2 YFSETQ. Trimming removed 3 bases from V and 2 bases from J; junction bases left unmatched: 9. In DNA, the CDR3 is TGCGCCAGCAGCTCAACCGGGACAGGGAGCGCCTACGAGCAGTACTTC. Amino acid sequence: CASSSTGTGSAYEQYF.

This chain links TRBV2 with TRBJ2-2; 8 bases line up with TRBD2. There are 16 residues in the CDR3. Germline V gene lookup returns CDR1 SNHLY and CDR2 FYNNEI. V was clipped by 8 bases and J by 3 bases; unmatched bases: 11. CDR3 sequence: CASRRAGVIYTGELFF. The CDR3 DNA reads as TGTGCCAGCCGAAGAGCGGGGGTAATCTACACCGGGGAGCTGTTTTTT.

This chain links TRBV10-1 with TRBJ1-2; maybe TRBD1 (6 bases). V was pared by 2 bases and J by 7 bases, with 11 bases between. Germline lookup yields CDR1 WNHNN and CDR2 SYGVQD (reference sequence). This CDR3 has 13 residues. The CDR3: CASSERGASGYTF. The CDR3 DNA is TGCGCCAGCAGTGAGCGGGGGGCGAGTGGCTACACCTTC.

The V call is TRBV7-6, the J call TRBJ2-3, with 11 bases fitting TRBD2. With V trimmed by 5 bases and J by 2 bases, 6 bases remained unmatched. CDR1 is SGHVS, CDR2 FNYEAQ, per germline. The CDR3 is 16 amino acids. The CDR3 sequence is CASSRELAGDTDTQYF. For the CDR3, the DNA is TGTGCCAGCAGCCGTGAACTAGCGGGGGACACAGATACGCAGTATTTT.

The V gene is TRBV4-1, the J gene TRBJ2-7; TRBD1 matches at 7 bases. Per germline, CDR1 MGHRA and CDR2 YSYEKL. V lost 4 bases to trimming and J lost 3 bases; unmatched junction nucleotides: 3. This CDR3 is 13 amino acids long. The DNA for the CDR3 is TGCGCCAGCAGCCTTAGGGACAGCTACGAGCAGTACTTC. This codes for CASSLRDSYEQYF.

The rearrangement joins TRBV7-6 to TRBJ1-2, with D possibly matching TRBD1 (6 bases). V dropped 5 bases and J dropped 8 bases, with 21 bases sitting between them. CDR3 size: 15 residues. Germline CDR1 SGHVS, CDR2 FNYEAQ. The CDR3 DNA follows: TGTGCCAGCAGCCTACTGGAGACAGGCACGGGGGGCTACACCTTC. It is translated as CASSLLETGTGGYTF. Based on the CDR3 plus reference TRBV7-6 and TRBJ1-2, the full variable domain is GAGVSQSPRYKVTKRGQDVALRCDPISGHVSLYWYRQALGQGPEFLTYFNYEAQQDKSGLPNDRFSAERPEGSISTLTIQRTEQRDSAMYRCASSLLETGTGGYTFGSGTRLTVV.

The chain recombines TRBV29-1 with TRBJ2-7; D unresolved. Between the trimmed V and J ends, which lost 3 bases and 0 bases, there was a span of 12 bases. The CDR3 contains 14 residues. Per germline, CDR1 SQVTM and CDR2 ANQGSEA. The CDR3 loop reads CSVEAHGDSYEQYF. CDR3 in DNA: TGCAGCGTTGAGGCTCATGGGGACTCCTACGAGCAGTACTTC.

The rearrangement uses TRBV29-1 and TRBJ2-1, with a tentative D call TRBD1 (7 bases). The V end lost 7 bases, the J end lost 8 bases, and 15 bases lay between the germline ends. The V gene's germline CDR1 is SQVTM and CDR2 ANQGSEA. The length of the CDR3 is 12 residues. CDR3 DNA sequence: TGCAGCGCCAGGGGGGAAGGGGATGAGCAGTTCTTC. It translates to CSARGEGDEQFF.

V gene TRBV30 combines with J gene TRBJ1-5, with D unresolved. The V and J ends lost 5 bases and 4 bases respectively, with 6 bases between them. The CDR3 contains 11 residues. The germline CDR1 and CDR2 sequences are GTSNPN and SVGIG (reference sequence). The DNA of the CDR3 is TGTGCCTGGCGGGGAAATCAGCCCCAGCATTTT. Protein product: CAWRGNQPQHF.

V and J are TRBV2 and TRBJ1-1; the match to TRBD1 covers 10 bases. The germline V gene has CDR1 SNHLY and CDR2 FYNNEI. V was clipped by 4 bases and J by 7 bases; unmatched bases: 3. This CDR3 comprises 13 residues. The CDR3: CASSGGQGLEAFF. CDR3 coding DNA: TGTGCCAGCAGTGGGGGACAGGGGCTTGAAGCTTTCTTT.

The J gene is TRBJ1-4, the V gene TRBV4-1; D is possibly TRBD1 (6 bases). The germline V and J ends were trimmed by 1 base and 0 bases, with 12 bases remaining between them. This CDR3 contains 17 residues. Germline V lookup: CDR1 MGHRA, CDR2 YSYEKL. CDR3 coding DNA: TGCGCCAGCAGCCAAGGATGGGACACCCCAACTAATGAAAAACTGTTTTTT. This codes for CASSQGWDTPTNEKLFF.

There are many counts of this clone. The chain employs TRBV2 and TRBJ1-5; D not resolved. The CDR3 sequence is 12 residues long. Trimming pared 7 bases from V and 6 bases from J, leaving 10 bases between. CDR1 and CDR2 from the germline V gene are SNHLY and FYNNEI. The CDR3 loop reads CASKRVGQPQHF. The CDR3 coding sequence is TGTGCCAGCAAAAGGGTAGGTCAGCCCCAGCATTTT.

This clone appeared a single time. The rearrangement joins TRBV7-8 to TRBJ1-6; D is undetermined. V lost 1 base, J lost 12 bases, and 10 bases lay in between. The CDR3 runs 13 residues. Germline V gene lookup returns CDR1 SGHVS and CDR2 FQNEAQ. CDR3 nucleotides: TGTGCCAGCAGCTTAGAAGCCCCCCAACCCCTCCACTTT. This gives the protein CASSLEAPQPLHF.